This T cell receptor beta chain was profiled in a study of OX40 agonist ivuxolimab in advanced cancers. The CDR3 loop spans 15 amino acids. The germline V gene encodes CDR1 SGHNT and CDR2 YYREEE (reference sequence). Trimming cost V 3 bases and J 4 bases; bases outside gene matches: 6. Clones were read by immunoSEQ multiplex PCR, and TCRdb kept only the in-frame ones, dropping some. The sample contains 45,000 to 60,000 clones, roughly 90% of which appear only once. For this clone: Its antigen is not known.

The study's findings and limits: It was not determined which antigens were specifically recognized by the peripheral T cells that had undergone clonal expansion. The average count of expanded clones was higher among CD8+ T cells than among CD4+.

This rearrangement joins TRBV5-4 to TRBJ1-5, with 8 bases matching TRBD1. The sample here was CD4+ or CD8+ T cells sorted from blood, taken in a trial of the OX40 agonist ivuxolimab. This receptor was identified in an adult with an advanced solid tumor such as melanoma, head and neck, liver or kidney cancer. The CDR3 loop is CASSSGTGQNQPQHF. As DNA, the CDR3 is TGTGCCAGCAGCTCCGGGACAGGACAAAATCAGCCCCAGCATTTT.